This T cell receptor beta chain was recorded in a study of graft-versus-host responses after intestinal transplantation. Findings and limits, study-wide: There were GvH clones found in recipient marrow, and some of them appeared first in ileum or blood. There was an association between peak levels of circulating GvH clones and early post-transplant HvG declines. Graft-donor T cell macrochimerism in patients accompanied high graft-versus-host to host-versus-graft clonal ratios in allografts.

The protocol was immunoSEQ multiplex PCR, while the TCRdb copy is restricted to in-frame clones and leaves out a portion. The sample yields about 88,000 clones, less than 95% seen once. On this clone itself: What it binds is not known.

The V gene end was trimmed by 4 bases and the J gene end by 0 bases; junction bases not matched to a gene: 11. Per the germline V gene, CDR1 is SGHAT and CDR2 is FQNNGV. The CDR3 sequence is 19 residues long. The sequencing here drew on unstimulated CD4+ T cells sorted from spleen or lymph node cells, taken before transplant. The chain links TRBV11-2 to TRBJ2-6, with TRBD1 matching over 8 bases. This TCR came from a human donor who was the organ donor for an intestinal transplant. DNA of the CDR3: TGTGCCAGCAGCTCCCCTAACAGGGGGTTGGCCTCTGGGGCCAACGTCCTGACTTTC. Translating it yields CASSSPNRGLASGANVLTF.